The 9 T cell receptor beta chains in this list originate from one sample, sequenced in a study of monozygotic twins with inflammatory bowel disease. TCRdb reprocessed the 5' RACE reads and reports one entry per CDR3 protein, with no DNA. The clone table shows 350,000 to 400,000 distinct CDR3 sequences, with the ten largest holding 2.6%. The material sequenced was blood. These receptors originate from a human donor with ulcerative colitis or Crohn's disease, or a healthy co-twin of an affected twin (not recorded which).

The chain employs TRBV9 and TRBJ1-2. Germline V gives CDR1 SGDLS, CDR2 YYNGEE. CDR3 size: 15 residues. This CDR3 is CASSVALGTVQGYTF.

The genes are TRBV4-3 and TRBJ1-4; TCRdb designates TRBD1, a call that cannot be tested without DNA. Germline V gene data show CDR1 as LGHNA and CDR2 as YSLEER. The CDR3 has 14 residues. The CDR3 protein is CASSQTGGYEKLFF.

The rearrangement joins TRBV14 to TRBJ2-1; the D call from TCRdb, TRBD1, cannot be confirmed without DNA. The CDR3 runs to 17 residues. Germline CDR1 SGHDN, CDR2 FVKESK. The CDR3: CASSQDWTGVIYNEQFF.

The chain carries TRBV4-3 and TRBJ2-7; lacking DNA, the TRBD1 call made by TCRdb goes unchecked. The CDR3 has 15 amino acids. Germline V gene data show CDR1 as LGHNA and CDR2 as YSLEER. CDR3 region: CASSHSTGYSYEQYF.

The V and J genes are TRBV12-3 or TRBV12-4 and TRBJ2-1; the TCRdb D gene call, TRBD2, has no DNA to confirm it. This CDR3 is 19 amino acids long. This CDR3 reads CASSPVPGLAGTSYNEQFF.

V and J are TRBV7-3 and TRBJ1-1. Germline CDR1 is SGHTA and CDR2 is FQGTGA. This CDR3 contains 13 residues. The CDR3 loop reads CASRLNMNTEAFF. The whole variable domain, remainder taken from reference TRBV7-3 and TRBJ1-1, is GAGVSQTPSNKVTEKGKYVELRCDPISGHTALYWYRQSLGQGPEFLIYFQGTGAADDSGLPNDRFFAVRPEGSVSTLKIQRTERGDSAVYLCASRLNMNTEAFFGQGTRLTVV.

This chain uses TRBV21-1 with TRBJ2-5; there is no DNA to check the TCRdb D call of TRBD1. TRBV21-1 is a listed pseudogene. CDR3 length: 18 residues. This CDR3 reads CASSAGQGGTICQETQYF.

The rearrangement links TRBV19 to TRBJ1-1; TCRdb lists TRBD1, though no DNA is available to test this call. CDR3 size: 15 residues. Germline CDR1 is LNHDA and CDR2 is SQIVND (reference sequence). CDR3 sequence: CASSFSGTQGTEAFF.

The rearrangement joins TRBV20-1 to TRBJ2-1; the D gene TCRdb calls, TRBD2, cannot be checked with no DNA. Germline loops: CDR1 DFQATT, CDR2 SNEGSKA (reference sequence). The CDR3 loop spans 16 amino acids. CDR3 sequence reads: CSARDFGTSDDNEQFF.